These 28 T cell receptor beta chains were sequenced from one sample in a study of T cell responses to AZD1222 COVID-19 vaccine. The repertoire was sequenced with immunoSEQ multiplex PCR; TCRdb's copy has only in-frame clones and lacks some. The sample comprises about 170,000 clones, more than 80% of which are singletons, and around 4% rests with the top ten. This specimen consisted of peripheral blood, obtained on day 0 of AZD1222 vaccination. The origin of the receptors is an adult in good health.

The sample holds one count of this clone. The CDR3 region has the DNA TGTGCCAGTTCCCTGACCAGGCGGCATGGCTACACCTTC. This translates into CASSLTRRHGYTF. The chain has TRBV27 and TRBJ1-2; D call uncertain. The CDR3 contains 13 residues. The germline V gene encodes CDR1 MNHEY and CDR2 SMNVEV (reference sequence). The ends were cut back, 9 bases at V and 6 bases at J, with 17 bases in the middle.

The V and J genes are TRBV11-1 and TRBJ2-3; the D gene is possibly TRBD1 (5 bases). The germline gives CDR1 SGHAT, CDR2 FQDESV (reference sequence). The length of the CDR3 is 14 residues. With 3 bases removed from V and 11 bases from J, the gap between germline ends came to 18 bases. The CDR3 nucleotides are TGTGCCAGCAGCTTGGTAAGCCCACCAGGGAAGCAGTATTTT. Residues: CASSLVSPPGKQYF.

The genes are TRBV7-2 and TRBJ2-7; D gene uncertain. The germline V gene has CDR1 SGHTA and CDR2 FQGNSA. This CDR3 is 13 amino acids long. The ends were cut back, 1 base at V and 0 bases at J, with 4 bases in the middle. DNA for the CDR3: TGTGCCAGCAGCTTAGATATCTCCTACGAGCAGTACTTC. This translates into CASSLDISYEQYF.

The chain couples TRBV4-1 to TRBJ1-1; 8 positions match TRBD1. J was trimmed by 1 base and V by 4 bases; bases with no gene match: 5. CDR1 and CDR2 (germline): MGHRA, YSYEKL. The CDR3 is 15 amino acids. The CDR3 loop is CASSPDRGSNTEAFF. The CDR3 DNA sequence: TGCGCCAGCAGCCCAGACAGGGGATCGAACACTGAAGCTTTCTTT.

This rearrangement joins TRBV19 to TRBJ1-5; D gene unclear. CDR1 LNHDA and CDR2 SQIVND come from the germline V gene (reference sequence). Trimming pared 3 bases from V and 8 bases from J, leaving 17 bases between. The CDR3 consists of 15 residues. This chain's CDR3 is CASSIARASWEPQHF. The CDR3, as DNA: TGTGCCAGTAGTATTGCCCGGGCCTCATGGGAGCCCCAGCATTTT.

The V call is TRBV2, the J call TRBJ1-1, with D maybe TRBD1 (6 bases). The V and J ends lost 9 bases and 0 bases respectively, with 14 bases between them. CDR3 length equals 14 residues. Germline CDR1 is SNHLY and CDR2 is FYNNEI. CDR3 DNA sequence: TGTGCCAGTCGTACAGGGAATGTGAACACTGAAGCTTTCTTT. This gives the protein CASRTGNVNTEAFF.

The V and J genes are TRBV4-2 and TRBJ2-3, with 9 positions matching TRBD2. Germline CDR1 is LGHNA and CDR2 is YNFKEQ. This CDR3 spans 17 amino acids. After removal of 0 bases from V and 5 bases from J, the junction contained 9 bases not matched to a gene. CDR3 bases: TGTGCCAGCAGCCAAGATAGCTCGCGGGGGGGCCGAGATACGCAGTATTTT. Translating gives CASSQDSSRGGRDTQYF.

This chain connects TRBV7-2 to TRBJ1-4; weak D call: TRBD1 (5 bases). This CDR3 spans 16 amino acids. The V and J ends lost 5 bases and 2 bases respectively, with 15 bases between them. Germline CDR1 SGHTA, CDR2 FQGNSA. CDR3 sequence: CASSGRPGATNEKLFF. The CDR3 nucleotides read TGTGCCAGCAGCGGCCGGCCTGGGGCGACTAATGAAAAACTGTTTTTT.

The chain combines TRBV3-1 (or the pseudogene TRBV3-2) with TRBJ1-1; 10 nucleotides align to TRBD1. Germline V gene data show CDR1 as LGHDT and CDR2 as YNNKEL (reference sequence). Germline trimming cut 7 bases from V and 1 base from J; bases unmatched to any gene: 15. This CDR3 has 18 residues. The CDR3 here is CASTGFLGTGAKNTEAFF. CDR3 nucleotide sequence: TGTGCCAGCACTGGTTTCCTGGGGACAGGGGCGAAGAACACTGAAGCTTTCTTT.

The J gene is TRBJ2-2, the V gene TRBV10-2; D may correspond to TRBD1 or TRBD2 (5 bases each). V was shortened by 8 bases and J by 2 bases, with 15 bases between the two germline ends. This CDR3 comprises 15 residues. From germline, CDR1 is WSHSY and CDR2 SAAADI. CDR3 loop: CASAKGTDNTGELFF. CDR3 in DNA: TGCGCCAGCGCTAAAGGGACGGACAACACCGGGGAGCTGTTTTTT.

The chain joins TRBV2 to TRBJ1-2; no firm D call. There are 14 residues in the CDR3. Trimming stripped 2 bases from V and 0 bases from J, with 7 bases between. The germline gives CDR1 SNHLY, CDR2 FYNNEI. In nucleotides, the CDR3 is TGTGCCAGCAGTGAATCAGGCACTAACTATGGCTACACCTTC. Translating it yields CASSESGTNYGYTF. The full variable domain, its missing parts supplied by reference TRBV2 and TRBJ1-2, is EPEVTQTPSHQVTQMGQEVILRCVPISNHLYFYWYRQILGQKVEFLVSFYNNEISEKSEIFDDQFSVERPDGSNFTLKIRSTKLEDSAMYFCASSESGTNYGYTFGSGTRLTVV.

The chain joins TRBV5-1 to TRBJ2-7; the match to TRBD1 covers 7 bases. The germline V gene encodes CDR1 SGHRS and CDR2 YFSETQ. The CDR3 is 15 residues long. The junction had 11 bases not matched to a gene; V was cut back by 5 bases and J by 3 bases. The chain's CDR3 is CASSRDGTASYEQYF. In DNA form, the CDR3 reads TGCGCCAGCAGTCGGGACGGGACAGCAAGCTACGAGCAGTACTTC. Complete variable domain (other parts from reference TRBV5-1 and TRBJ2-7): KAGVTQTPRYLIKTRGQQVTLSCSPISGHRSVSWYQQTPGQGLQFLFEYFSETQRNKGNFPGRFSGRQFSNSRSEMNVSTLELGDSALYLCASSRDGTASYEQYFGPGTRLTVT.

This chain connects TRBV27 to TRBJ2-7, with D possibly being TRBD2 (7 bases). V was cut by 8 bases and J by 3 bases, with 23 bases left in between. Germline values: CDR1 MNHEY, CDR2 SMNVEV (reference sequence). The CDR3 extends over 16 amino acids. Here the CDR3 DNA reads TGTGCCAGCTGGGGGGGCCTTGGGGGGGAGATCTACGAGCAGTACTTC. As protein: CASWGGLGGEIYEQYF.

The V gene is TRBV11-2, the J gene TRBJ2-2; 12 bases are shared with TRBD2. Germline values: CDR1 SGHAT, CDR2 FQNNGV. V shed 8 bases, J shed 3 bases, and the junction held 10 bases outside the gene matches. This CDR3 contains 17 residues. The CDR3 region is CASGPLAGGKYTGELFF. CDR3 in DNA: TGTGCCAGCGGCCCCCTAGCGGGAGGGAAATACACCGGGGAGCTGTTTTTT.

This clone was found once. V and J are TRBV4-1 and TRBJ2-2; D gene unclear. Trimming took 1 base from V and 7 from J, leaving 10 bases between them. There are 14 residues in the CDR3. CDR1 is MGHRA, CDR2 YSYEKL, per germline. CDR3 sequence reads: CASSQVQWGGELFF. The CDR3 bases are TGCGCCAGCAGCCAAGTTCAATGGGGCGGGGAGCTGTTTTTT.

The J gene is TRBJ1-1, the V gene TRBV7-6; perhaps TRBD1 as D (5 bases). The V and J ends lost 3 bases and 1 base respectively, with 9 bases between them. CDR1 and CDR2 from the germline V gene are SGHVS and FNYEAQ. This CDR3 is 14 amino acids long. As DNA, the CDR3 is TGTGCCAGCAGCTTCTCCGGACAGAACACTGAAGCTTTCTTT. Translation gives CASSFSGQNTEAFF.

This clone was seen just once. Here the CDR3 reads CGLWGGNTGELFF. As DNA, the CDR3 is TGTGGTCTCTGGGGTGGGAACACCGGGGAGCTGTTTTTT. The gene calls are TRBV30 and TRBJ2-2; no reliable D call. Germline V gene sequence: CDR1 GTSNPN, CDR2 SVGIG (reference sequence). CDR3 length: 13 residues.

The chain combines TRBV5-1 with TRBJ2-5; 9 positions agree with TRBD1. CDR3 length equals 14 residues. With V trimmed by 4 bases and J by 1 base, 2 bases remained unmatched. Germline V CDR1 and CDR2: SGHRS, YFSETQ. CDR3 loop: CASSQGQGQETQYF. The DNA for the CDR3 is TGCGCCAGCAGCCAGGGACAGGGCCAAGAGACCCAGTACTTC.

For the CDR3, the DNA is TGTGCCAGCAGCTTGTTCCTCACCGGGGCTAATGAAAAACTGTTTTTT. Translating it yields CASSLFLTGANEKLFF. The chain is built from TRBV5-4 and TRBJ1-4; the D is unclear. The CDR3 extends over 16 amino acids. Trimming took 1 base from V and 3 from J, leaving 13 bases between them. Per germline, CDR1 SGHNT and CDR2 YYREEE (reference sequence).

On this clone: Different DNA sequences within this sample yield the same CDR3. The chain is built from TRBV19 and TRBJ1-3; 7 positions agree with TRBD1. Germline lookup yields CDR1 LNHDA and CDR2 SQIVND (reference sequence). The CDR3 totals 13 residues. Trimming at V came to 6 bases and at J to 2 bases, leaving 1 base not matched to a gene. CDR3 nucleotide sequence: TGTGCCAGTAGCCAGGGGGCTGGAAACACCATATATTTT. This translates into CASSQGAGNTIYF.

The chain has TRBV27 and TRBJ1-5; TRBD1 matches at 7 bases. The CDR3 extends over 17 amino acids. Germline values: CDR1 MNHEY, CDR2 SMNVEV (reference sequence). J gave up 6 bases and V 5 bases, and 16 bases lay outside the gene matches. CDR3 loop: CASSPHIDRVKGQPQHF. In nucleotides, the CDR3 is TGTGCCAGCAGTCCTCACATCGACAGGGTGAAGGGTCAGCCCCAGCATTTT.

This sequence joins TRBV6-5 and TRBJ1-1, with D possibly matching TRBD1 (6 bases). Deletions cut 6 bases from V and 1 base from J, with 15 bases between. This CDR3 contains 15 residues. Per the germline V gene, CDR1 is MNHEY and CDR2 is SVGAGI. CDR3 region: CASRVDRIKNTEAFF. CDR3 bases: TGTGCCAGCAGAGTTGACAGGATCAAGAACACTGAAGCTTTCTTT.

The chain uses TRBV6-1 and TRBJ1-1; D is ambiguous. V lost 1 base and J 9 bases, leaving 9 bases between the germline ends. The CDR3 loop spans 12 amino acids. Germline V lookup: CDR1 MNHNS, CDR2 SASEGT. The CDR3 is CASSEVGEQAFF. For the CDR3, the DNA is TGTGCCAGCAGTGAAGTTGGCGAGCAAGCTTTCTTT.

The rearrangement joins TRBV9 to TRBJ1-1; D gene unclear. Per the germline V gene, CDR1 is SGDLS and CDR2 is YYNGEE. Trimming cost V 0 bases and J 0 bases, with 12 bases left between them. The CDR3 runs 16 residues. CDR3 coding DNA: TGTGCCAGCAGCGTAGATCGGCTGGGGATGAACACTGAAGCTTTCTTT. It yields the protein CASSVDRLGMNTEAFF.

The chain uses TRBV5-1 and TRBJ1-1; D might be TRBD1 (6 bases). The germline V gene encodes CDR1 SGHRS and CDR2 YFSETQ. The V end was cut by 6 bases, the J end by 7 bases, with 13 bases between. The CDR3 is made up of 12 amino acids. The CDR3 region has the DNA TGCGCCAGCAAAGGTCAGGGGCTTGAAGCTTTCTTT. Its translation is CASKGQGLEAFF.

This CDR3 reads CASSPDRIQETQYF. The DNA for the CDR3 is TGTGCCAGCAGCCCGGACAGAATTCAAGAGACCCAGTACTTC. The J gene is TRBJ2-5, the V gene TRBV5-6, with D tentatively TRBD1 (6 bases). The CDR3 consists of 14 residues. The V end was cut by 4 bases, the J end by 2 bases, with 12 bases between. The germline V gene encodes CDR1 SGHDT and CDR2 YYEEEE. Drawing the rest from reference TRBV5-6 and TRBJ2-5, the complete variable domain is DAGVTQSPTHLIKTRGQQVTLRCSPKSGHDTVSWYQQALGQGPQFIFQYYEEEERQRGNFPDRFSGHQFPNYSSELNVNALLLGDSALYLCASSPDRIQETQYFGPGTRLLVL.

The CDR3 protein is CASSRGFGGNTEAFF. The CDR3 DNA sequence: TGCGCCAGCAGCCGTGGATTTGGGGGCAACACTGAAGCTTTCTTT. The gene calls are TRBV5-1 and TRBJ1-1, with D perhaps matching TRBD1 (6 bases). This CDR3 region has 15 residues. V was shortened by 4 bases and J by 2 bases, with 15 bases between the two germline ends. Per germline, CDR1 SGHRS and CDR2 YFSETQ.

The J gene is TRBJ2-3, the V gene TRBV28, with D perhaps being TRBD1 or TRBD2 (5 bases each). The CDR3 runs to 15 residues. V was cut by 5 bases and J by 6 bases, with 18 bases left in between. Per the germline V gene, CDR1 is MDHEN and CDR2 is SYDVKM. CDR3 sequence (DNA): TGTGCCAGCAGTATTGGAGTAACCGGGACCGATACGCAGTATTTT. Translation: CASSIGVTGTDTQYF.